This T cell receptor beta chain appears in the sequencing data of a study of T cell responses to AZD1222 COVID-19 vaccine (dated by TCRdb to 2020 to 2023). At the level of the whole study: AZD1222 recipients given second doses at about 4 weeks or at about 12 weeks were pooled, since spike-specific TCR depth and breadth were not found to differ between the two schedules. TCR sequencing was performed for 233 trial participants, of whom 200 to 220 were given two doses of AZD1222 and around 25 were given two doses of MenACWY control vaccine. Enrollment into the trials was organized by age into subgroups of 18-55, 56-69 and 70-plus years, and those subgroups contained roughly 150, 30 and 60 TCR-sequenced participants, respectively.

This clone occurred a few times. Its recognized antigen is unknown. No much larger clone is present one base from it, and per-base qualities are unavailable. The CDR3 regions of human TCRbeta chains were subjected to immunosequencing. Turning to the authors' computational methods: TCRs in the repertoires were matched against a reference library of SARS-CoV-2-specific TCRs that had been generated with the MIRA antigen-specificity platform. Breadth was defined as the fraction of unique TCRs that were SARS-CoV-2-associated, and depth was defined as the fraction of total T cells that were SARS-CoV-2-associated. Using the MIRA data, each spike-specific TCR was assigned both to the spike region to which the TCR was reactive and to a CD4 or CD8 class. Log10-transformed breadth and depth values were compared by one-way ANOVA with Sidak's multiple comparisons tests. TCRdb limited this immuneACCESS table to in-frame rearrangements with V and J called. A share of clones is missing; checked studies link under half to unresolved V genes, and the rest is unexplained. V, J and clone size derive from that table, while D and trimming were established from the DNA sequence. The sample table records fewer than 150,000 clones; around 87% of these occur just once. The top ten clonotypes cover 0.95% to 1.5% of the sample.

What the study reported, not specific to this receptor: In the small 56-69-year group, the increase in depth fell short of significance, most likely because of low power. Conclusions about previously exposed vaccinees were limited because only a handful of AZD1222 recipients were SARS-CoV-2 seropositive at baseline. Because no samples from the day 14 peak response were available, repertoires could be characterized only after the peak T cell response. Nearly half of unique spike-specific TCRs reportedly recognized epitopes outside regions mutated in the B.1.351 and B.1.1.7 variants. The whole spike protein was spanned by vaccine-associated CD4 TCRs, and dominant responses were seen in regions 160-218 and 743-854. Participants were mostly white British and included more females than males, and it was suggested by the authors that clonal diversity may have been underestimated. A significant rise in spike-specific TCR breadth and depth was observed after two AZD1222 doses relative to day 0 and relative to MenACWY recipients.

Interpreted using the paper, the time point label stands for: baseline before first vaccination. The vaccinee samples were drawn from two UK trials, COV001 and COV002, one of which was a single-blind randomized controlled phase 2/3 trial testing AZD1222 (ChAdOx1 nCoV-19) in healthy adults. For TCRbeta chain sequencing, PBMC samples were collected from trial participants at day 0 and at day 28 after the second dose. CDR1 and CDR2, looked up from the germline V gene (reference sequence), are LGHDT and YNNKEL. The germline V and J ends show losses of 9 bases and 9 bases respectively, and no gene match explains 9 bases of the junction. From cysteine to phenylalanine, the CDR3 is 14 amino acids long. CDR3 DNA is the only sequence kept; it has 42 bases, read in frame from the first base.

The sequence joins TRBV3-1 (or the pseudogene TRBV3-2) to TRBJ1-6; 9 bases in between match TRBD1. The sample in question was peripheral blood, obtained on day 0 of AZD1222 vaccination. This receptor was taken from an adult in good health. The CDR3 region has the sequence CASSLQGAFSPLHF. The DNA reads TGTGCCAGTTCGCTACAGGGGGCGTTTTCACCCCTCCACTTT.